A single sample gave rise to the 27 T cell receptor beta chains below, sequenced in a study of CD8 T cells in ankylosing spondylitis. One entry per CDR3 protein, called by TCRdb with MiXCR from the 5' RACE reads. The table lists around 220,000 distinct CDR3 sequences, approximately 10% of them singletons. Material for sequencing was blood, either unsorted or a sorted T cell fraction (not recorded which). Receptor source: a male donor with ankylosing spondylitis or in good health (not recorded which).

This clonotype was seen ten or more times. J is TRBJ2-3 and V is TRBV7-2; D is perhaps TRBD2 (5 bases). The germline V and J ends were trimmed by 2 bases and 2 bases, with 17 bases remaining between them. The length of the CDR3 is 17 residues. From germline, CDR1 is SGHTA and CDR2 FQGNSA. CDR3 region: CASSLQAAIDITDTQYF. CDR3 in DNA: TGTGCCAGCAGCTTACAAGCGGCAATTGATATCACAGATACGCAGTATTTT.

This clonotype was seen ten or more times. The chain recombines TRBV5-1 with TRBJ2-5, with D possibly being TRBD1 or TRBD2 (5 bases each). Germline CDR1 and CDR2: SGHRS and YFSETQ. V was pared by 3 bases and J by 4 bases, with 13 bases between. This CDR3 is built from 14 residues. The CDR3 region is CASSSVVGGETQYF. Written as DNA, the CDR3 is TGCGCCAGCAGCTCGGTGGTTGGGGGAGAGACCCAGTACTTC.

The sample holds a few counts of this clonotype. The rearrangement links TRBV9 to TRBJ2-7; TRBD1 aligns across 11 bases. This CDR3 is built from 13 residues. Germline CDR1 reads SGDLS; CDR2 reads YYNGEE. Germline trimming cut 3 bases from V and 6 bases from J; bases unmatched to any gene: 2. CDR3 DNA: TGTGCCAGCAGCGAGGGACAGGGGGGCGAGCAGTACTTC. Protein: CASSEGQGGEQYF.

In this sample, this clonotype turned up many times. The chain carries TRBV7-2 and TRBJ1-1, with D possibly being TRBD1 (5 bases). Trimming removed 5 bases at V and 3 bases at J, with 13 bases between. This CDR3 comprises 14 residues. From germline, CDR1 is SGHTA and CDR2 FQGNSA. The CDR3 reads CASSGTRQDTEAFF. CDR3 nucleotide sequence: TGTGCCAGCAGCGGGACCCGGCAGGACACTGAAGCTTTCTTT.

The chain carries TRBV5-1 and TRBJ2-5, with 9 bases aligning to TRBD1. V lost 4 bases to trimming and J lost 4 bases; unmatched junction nucleotides: 8. The CDR3 consists of 15 residues. Germline lookup yields CDR1 SGHRS and CDR2 YFSETQ. The CDR3 nucleotides are TGCGCCAGCAGCGAGTTCACAGGGGGCGGAGAGACCCAGTACTTC. This sequence encodes CASSEFTGGGETQYF.

This clonotype was observed at least ten times. The chain couples TRBV5-1 to TRBJ1-1, with no clear D. V lost 0 bases, J lost 4 bases, and 13 bases lay in between. This CDR3 has 15 amino acids. Per germline, CDR1 SGHRS and CDR2 YFSETQ. The CDR3 loop is CASSLVSDGGTEAFF. DNA for the CDR3: TGCGCCAGCAGCTTGGTTTCGGACGGAGGCACTGAAGCTTTCTTT.

The rearrangement links TRBV11-3 to TRBJ2-5, with D tentatively TRBD1 (5 bases). The CDR3 loop spans 13 amino acids. Germline CDR1 SGHNT, CDR2 YENEEA. Between the trimmed V and J ends, which lost 9 bases and 1 base, there was a span of 12 bases. CDR3 protein: CASSRTFQETQYF. CDR3 DNA sequence: TGTGCCAGTAGCCGGACATTCCAAGAGACCCAGTACTTC.

Concerning this clonotype itself: At one of its ends the junction is not consistent with the germline gene, which may arise from a read error. The rearrangement joins TRBV20-1 to TRBJ2-5, with a possible D match to TRBD1 (6 bases). The CDR3 runs 17 residues. Per the germline V gene, CDR1 is DFQATT and CDR2 is SNEGSKA (reference sequence). CDR3 loop: CCALRDNRLGLSETQYF. In nucleotides, the CDR3 is TGCTGTGCTTTACGGGACAACCGGCTAGGATTATCGGAGACCCAGTACTTC.

This clonotype was counted at least ten times. V is TRBV29-1 and J is TRBJ1-1, with D possibly being TRBD1 (6 bases). In germline, CDR1 is SQVTM, CDR2 ANQGSEA. The V gene lost 4 bases and the J gene lost 5 bases, with 14 bases spanning the gap. The CDR3 is 13 residues long. Here the CDR3 reads CSVVLGGLTEAFF. CDR3 DNA: TGCAGCGTTGTACTTGGGGGCTTAACTGAAGCTTTCTTT.

This clonotype was counted between two and nine times. The chain recombines TRBV20-1 with TRBJ1-6, with a possible D match to TRBD1 (5 bases). CDR3 length: 13 amino acids. Germline assignment: CDR1 DFQATT and CDR2 SNEGSKA (reference sequence). V lost 3 bases, J lost 7 bases, and 10 bases lay in between. The DNA for the CDR3 is TGCAGTGCTAGCGGGGGGATGAATTCACCCCTCCACTTT. Translating it yields CSASGGMNSPLHF.

This clonotype was picked up many times. The chain has TRBV3-1 and TRBJ2-3; perhaps TRBD1 as D (6 bases). CDR1 is LGHDT and CDR2 is YNNKEL in the germline V gene (reference sequence). Trimming stripped 4 bases from V and 3 bases from J, with 11 bases between. The CDR3 covers 14 residues. CDR3 protein: CASSLTGLTDTQYF. The CDR3 DNA reads TGTGCCAGCAGCCTGACAGGTCTGACAGATACGCAGTATTTT.

In its sample, this clonotype was seen many times. The gene calls are TRBV12-3 or TRBV12-4 and TRBJ1-3, with D hard to call. The CDR3 length is 12 residues. The V end lost 5 bases, the J end lost 7 bases, and 9 bases lay between the germline ends. Here the CDR3 reads CASSLSQNTIYF. The CDR3 nucleotides are TGTGCCAGCAGTCTGTCTCAGAACACCATATATTTT.

This clonotype was counted a few times. The rearrangement links TRBV5-6 to TRBJ2-7; D gene uncertain. The CDR3 totals 13 residues. CDR1 is SGHDT and CDR2 is YYEEEE in the germline V gene. Trimming cost V 4 bases and J 4 bases, with 12 bases left between them. The CDR3 DNA is TGTGCCAGCAGCGATGACAAGATGTACGAGCAGTACTTC. Translating it yields CASSDDKMYEQYF. The full variable domain, its missing parts supplied by reference TRBV5-6 and TRBJ2-7, is DAGVTQSPTHLIKTRGQQVTLRCSPKSGHDTVSWYQQALGQGPQFIFQYYEEEERQRGNFPDRFSGHQFPNYSSELNVNALLLGDSALYLCASSDDKMYEQYFGPGTRLTVT.

This clonotype was seen only a few times. V gene TRBV11-3 combines with J gene TRBJ2-5, with D maybe TRBD2 (5 bases). From germline, CDR1 is SGHNT and CDR2 YENEEA. The CDR3 contains 15 residues. Trimming left V 4 bases short and J 0 bases short, with 12 bases between. CDR3 DNA sequence: TGTGCCAGCAGCTCGAGGGCGACGGACCAAGAGACCCAGTACTTC. Its translation: CASSSRATDQETQYF.

In its sample, this clonotype was seen many times. V and J are TRBV2 and TRBJ2-5; no clear D gene. The CDR3 totals 11 residues. The germline gives CDR1 SNHLY, CDR2 FYNNEI. V lost 3 bases, J lost 4 bases, and 3 bases lay in between. CDR3 loop: CASSEGETQYF. The CDR3 DNA follows: TGTGCCAGCAGTGAGGGAGAGACCCAGTACTTC.

The chain is built from TRBV11-1 and TRBJ2-7; no clear D. There are 13 residues in the CDR3. Per germline, CDR1 SGHAT and CDR2 FQDESV (reference sequence). The V and J ends lost 6 bases and 2 bases respectively, with 11 bases between them. CDR3: CASRDTYTYEQYF. The CDR3 coding sequence is TGTGCCAGCAGAGACACTTACACCTACGAGCAGTACTTC.

The V call is TRBV30, the J call TRBJ1-1; no reliable D call. With 1 base removed from V and 0 bases from J, the gap between germline ends came to 9 bases. Germline CDR1 reads GTSNPN; CDR2 reads SVGIG (reference sequence). The CDR3 contains 14 residues. CDR3 protein: CAWSADGLNTEAFF. DNA for the CDR3: TGTGCCTGGAGTGCGGACGGTTTGAACACTGAAGCTTTCTTT.

V usage is TRBV5-1 and J usage is TRBJ2-2; TRBD1 aligns across 8 bases. Germline trimming cut 0 bases from V and 2 bases from J; bases unmatched to any gene: 6. The CDR3 covers 17 residues. Germline V gives CDR1 SGHRS, CDR2 YFSETQ. CDR3 sequence (DNA): TGCGCCAGCAGCTTGGCCACCGGACAGGGTAACACCGGGGAGCTGTTTTTT. Amino acids: CASSLATGQGNTGELFF.

The rearrangement uses TRBV25-1 and TRBJ1-1; D remains ambiguous. The CDR3 runs to 15 residues. Trimming took off 3 bases at V and 2 bases at J, with 13 bases between the two ends. CDR1 is MGHDK, CDR2 SYGVNS, per germline. CDR3 sequence reads: CASSDPADYNTEAFF. For the CDR3, the DNA is TGTGCCAGCAGTGATCCGGCCGATTATAACACTGAAGCTTTCTTT.

This clonotype was seen many times. The chain uses TRBV11-2 and TRBJ2-1, with D hard to call. CDR3 length: 16 amino acids. Germline CDR1 SGHAT, CDR2 FQNNGV. V was pared by 0 bases and J by 1 base, with 10 bases between. The CDR3 is CASSLDTGSSYNEQFF. In DNA, the CDR3 is TGTGCCAGCAGCTTAGATACCGGCTCGTCCTACAATGAGCAGTTCTTC.

This clonotype came up once. A much larger clone lies one base from this, so it may be a read error. CDR3 residues: CASSFRTGILNEQYF. Here the CDR3 DNA reads TGTGCCAGCAGCTTCCGGACAGGGATACTCAACGAGCAGTACTTC. The gene calls are TRBV7-2 and TRBJ2-7; 8 bases are shared with TRBD1. V was pared by 3 bases and J by 5 bases, with 9 bases of the junction left unmatched. The CDR3 has 15 amino acids. Germline assignment: CDR1 SGHTA and CDR2 FQGNSA.

This clonotype has a count of ten or more. This chain uses TRBV9 with TRBJ2-1; maybe TRBD2 (6 bases). V was cut by 0 bases and J by 9 bases, with 16 bases left in between. Germline V gene sequence: CDR1 SGDLS, CDR2 YYNGEE. The CDR3 totals 15 residues. The CDR3 bases are TGTGCCAGCAGCGTAGATGGAGGGGTTTATAGTGAGCAGTTCTTC. Residues: CASSVDGGVYSEQFF.

This clonotype was counted many times. One end of the junction varies from germline; a read error may be responsible. V usage is TRBV7-7 and J usage is TRBJ2-2; TRBD2 might be the D (6 bases). Germline assignment: CDR1 SSHAT and CDR2 FNYEAQ (reference sequence). The CDR3 is 14 amino acids. The CDR3 region has the DNA TGTGCTAGCAGCTCCGGGACTTCCACCGGGGAGCTGTTTTTT. Residues: CASSSGTSTGELFF.

The rearrangement uses TRBV12-5 and TRBJ2-3; D possibly corresponds to TRBD2 (6 bases). The V and J ends lost 4 bases and 6 bases respectively, with 11 bases between them. The CDR3 is 13 residues long. In germline, CDR1 is LGHNT, CDR2 FRNRAP. The CDR3 region is CASGSLRGDTQYF. CDR3 in DNA: TGTGCTAGTGGTTCGCTCCGGGGGGATACGCAGTATTTT.

This clonotype was found many times. This rearrangement joins TRBV27 to TRBJ2-3; D gene ambiguous. Trimming shortened V by 7 bases and J by 5 bases, and 13 bases separated the two germline ends. Germline assignment: CDR1 MNHEY and CDR2 SMNVEV (reference sequence). This CDR3 spans 13 amino acids. The CDR3 DNA reads as TGTGCCAGCACCCAATTAAACAGAGATACGCAGTATTTT. As protein: CASTQLNRDTQYF.

V and J are TRBV9 and TRBJ2-5; either TRBD1 or TRBD2 may fit D (5 bases each). Deletions cut 0 bases from V and 1 base from J, with 13 bases between. Germline-derived CDR1 and CDR2 are SGDLS and YYNGEE. This CDR3 is 16 amino acids long. CDR3: CASSVATGAGQETQYF. In nucleotides, the CDR3 is TGTGCCAGCAGCGTAGCTACCGGGGCAGGCCAAGAGACCCAGTACTTC.

In its sample, this clonotype was seen many times. This rearrangement joins TRBV2 to TRBJ2-2; 12 nucleotides agree with TRBD2. This CDR3 has 14 residues. The germline V gene has CDR1 SNHLY and CDR2 FYNNEI. The trim removed 2 bases at V and 10 bases at J, leaving 2 bases unmatched. CDR3 DNA sequence: TGTGCCAGCAGTGAACTAGCGGGGGGGGAGGAGCTGTTTTTT. Translated, it gives CASSELAGGEELFF.